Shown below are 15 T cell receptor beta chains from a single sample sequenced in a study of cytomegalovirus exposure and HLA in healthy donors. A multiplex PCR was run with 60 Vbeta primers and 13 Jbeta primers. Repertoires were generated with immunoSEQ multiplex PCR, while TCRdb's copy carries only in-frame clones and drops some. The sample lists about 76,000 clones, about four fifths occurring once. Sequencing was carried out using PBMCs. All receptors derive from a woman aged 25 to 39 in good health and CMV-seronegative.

CDR3 sequence reads: CAGGGTPNRYEQYF. DNA of the CDR3: TGTGCCGGGGGGGGGACACCCAATCGGTACGAGCAGTACTTC. J is TRBJ2-7 and V is TRBV30, with a tentative D call TRBD2 (7 bases). This CDR3 comprises 14 residues. V dropped 8 bases and J dropped 4 bases, with 21 bases sitting between them. CDR1 and CDR2 from the germline V gene are GTSNPN and SVGIG (reference sequence).

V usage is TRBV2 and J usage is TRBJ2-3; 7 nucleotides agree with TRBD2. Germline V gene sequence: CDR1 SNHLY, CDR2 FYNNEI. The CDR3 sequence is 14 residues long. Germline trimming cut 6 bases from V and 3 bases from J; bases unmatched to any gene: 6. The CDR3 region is CASSVLRETDTQYF. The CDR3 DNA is TGTGCCAGCAGCGTCTTGCGGGAGACAGATACGCAGTATTTT.

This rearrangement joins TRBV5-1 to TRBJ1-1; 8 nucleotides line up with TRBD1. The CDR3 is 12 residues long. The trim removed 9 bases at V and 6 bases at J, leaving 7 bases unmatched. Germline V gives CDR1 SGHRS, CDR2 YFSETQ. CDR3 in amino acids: CATKAQGAEAFF. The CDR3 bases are TGCGCCACTAAGGCACAGGGGGCTGAAGCTTTCTTT.

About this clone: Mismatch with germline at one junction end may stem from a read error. The CDR3 DNA reads as TGTTCCAGCAGCTTACCTACCGGGACTAGCGTCGCCGGGGAGCTGTTTTTT. Translating it yields CSSSLPTGTSVAGELFF. The chain has TRBV7-9 and TRBJ2-2; 10 bases fit TRBD2. The CDR3 consists of 17 residues. Germline V gives CDR1 SEHNR, CDR2 FQNEAQ (reference sequence).

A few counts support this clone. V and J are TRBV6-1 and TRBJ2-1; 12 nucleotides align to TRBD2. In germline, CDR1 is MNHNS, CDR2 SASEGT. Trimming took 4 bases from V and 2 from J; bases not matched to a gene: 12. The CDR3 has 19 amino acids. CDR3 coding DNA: TGTGCCAGCAGTGTCAGGGGTCTAGCGGGAGGGCCACCCTACAATGAGCAGTTCTTC. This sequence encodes CASSVRGLAGGPPYNEQFF.

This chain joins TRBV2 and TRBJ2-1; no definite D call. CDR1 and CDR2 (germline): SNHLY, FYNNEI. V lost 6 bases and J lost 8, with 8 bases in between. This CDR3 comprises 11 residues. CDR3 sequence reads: CASRLEDEQFF. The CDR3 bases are TGTGCCAGCAGATTAGAGGATGAGCAGTTCTTC.

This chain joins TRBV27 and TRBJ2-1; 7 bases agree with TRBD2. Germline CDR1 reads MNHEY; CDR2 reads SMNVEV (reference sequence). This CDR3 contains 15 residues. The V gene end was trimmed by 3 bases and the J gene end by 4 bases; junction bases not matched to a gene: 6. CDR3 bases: TGTGCCAGCAGTTTTCGGCGGGAGAGGTACAATGAGCAGTTCTTC. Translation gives CASSFRRERYNEQFF.

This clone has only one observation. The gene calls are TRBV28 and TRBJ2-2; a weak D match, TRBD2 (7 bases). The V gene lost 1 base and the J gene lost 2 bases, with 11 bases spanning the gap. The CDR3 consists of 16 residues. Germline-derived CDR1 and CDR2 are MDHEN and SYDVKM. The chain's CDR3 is CASSLLRGANTGELFF. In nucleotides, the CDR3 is TGTGCCAGCAGTTTATTACGGGGGGCCAACACCGGGGAGCTGTTTTTT.

This CDR3 is CASSYTGSEETQYF. DNA of the CDR3: TGTGCCAGCAGTTATACAGGGTCAGAGGAGACCCAGTACTTC. The rearrangement links TRBV2 to TRBJ2-5; D perhaps matches TRBD1 (6 bases). Germline CDR1 SNHLY, CDR2 FYNNEI. The CDR3 spans 14 residues. Trimming shortened V by 5 bases and J by 5 bases, and 15 bases separated the two germline ends. Filled out from reference TRBV2 and TRBJ2-5, the complete variable domain reads EPEVTQTPSHQVTQMGQEVILRCVPISNHLYFYWYRQILGQKVEFLVSFYNNEISEKSEIFDDQFSVERPDGSNFTLKIRSTKLEDSAMYFCASSYTGSEETQYFGPGTRLLVL.

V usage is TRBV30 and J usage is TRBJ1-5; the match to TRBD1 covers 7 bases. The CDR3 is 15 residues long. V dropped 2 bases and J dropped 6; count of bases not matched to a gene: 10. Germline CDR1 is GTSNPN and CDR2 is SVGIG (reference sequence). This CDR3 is CAWSRPGGLGQPQHF. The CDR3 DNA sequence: TGTGCCTGGAGTAGACCAGGGGGGTTAGGTCAGCCCCAGCATTTT.

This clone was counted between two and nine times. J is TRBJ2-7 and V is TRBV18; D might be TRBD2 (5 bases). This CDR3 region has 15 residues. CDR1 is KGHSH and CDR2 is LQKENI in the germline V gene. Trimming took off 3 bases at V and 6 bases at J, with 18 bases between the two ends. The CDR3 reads CASSPARASLGEQYF. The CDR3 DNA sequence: TGTGCCAGCTCACCGGCGAGGGCTAGTCTTGGCGAGCAGTACTTC.

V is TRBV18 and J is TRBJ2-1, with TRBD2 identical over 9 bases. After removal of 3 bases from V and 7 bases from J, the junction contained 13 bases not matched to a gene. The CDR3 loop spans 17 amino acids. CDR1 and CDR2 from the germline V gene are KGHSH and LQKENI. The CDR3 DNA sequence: TGTGCCAGCTCACCGCGTGTTAGCGGGAGTATTTGGAATGAGCAGTTCTTC. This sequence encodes CASSPRVSGSIWNEQFF. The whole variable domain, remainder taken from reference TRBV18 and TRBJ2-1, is NAGVMQNPRHLVRRRGQEARLRCSPMKGHSHVYWYRQLPEEGLKFMVYLQKENIIDESGMPKERFSAEFPKEGPSILRIQQVVRGDSAAYFCASSPRVSGSIWNEQFFGPGTRLTVL.

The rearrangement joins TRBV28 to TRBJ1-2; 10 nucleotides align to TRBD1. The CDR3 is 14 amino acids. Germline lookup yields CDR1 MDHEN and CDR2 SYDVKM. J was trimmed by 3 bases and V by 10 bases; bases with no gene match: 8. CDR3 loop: CATCRDRGDYGYTF. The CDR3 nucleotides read TGTGCCACCTGTCGGGACAGGGGTGACTATGGCTACACCTTC.

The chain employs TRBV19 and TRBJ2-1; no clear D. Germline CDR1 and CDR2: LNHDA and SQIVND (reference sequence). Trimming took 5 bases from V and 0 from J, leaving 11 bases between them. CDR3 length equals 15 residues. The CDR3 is CASSFSEDSYNEQFF. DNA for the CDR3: TGTGCCAGTAGTTTCAGCGAAGACTCCTACAATGAGCAGTTCTTC.

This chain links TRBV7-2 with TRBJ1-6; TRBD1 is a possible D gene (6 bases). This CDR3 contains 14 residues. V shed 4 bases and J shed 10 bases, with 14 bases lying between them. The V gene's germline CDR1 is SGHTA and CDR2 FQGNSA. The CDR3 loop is CASSSARGGSPLHF. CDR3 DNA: TGTGCCAGCAGCTCGGCCAGGGGTGGGTCACCCCTCCACTTT.